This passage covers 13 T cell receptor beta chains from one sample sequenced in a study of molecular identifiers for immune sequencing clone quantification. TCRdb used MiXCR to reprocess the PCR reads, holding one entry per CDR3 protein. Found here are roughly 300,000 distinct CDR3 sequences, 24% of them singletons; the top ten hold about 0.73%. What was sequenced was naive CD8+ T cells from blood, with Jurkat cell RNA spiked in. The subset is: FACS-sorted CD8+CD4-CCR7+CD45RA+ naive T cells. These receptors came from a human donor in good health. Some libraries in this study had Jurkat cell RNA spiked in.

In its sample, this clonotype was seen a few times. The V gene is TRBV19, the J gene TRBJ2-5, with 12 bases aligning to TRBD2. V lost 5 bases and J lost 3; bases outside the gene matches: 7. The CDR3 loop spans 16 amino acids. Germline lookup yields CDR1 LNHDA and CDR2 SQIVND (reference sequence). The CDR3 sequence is CASSPRLAGEEETQYF. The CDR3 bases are TGTGCCAGTAGTCCCCGACTAGCGGGAGAGGAAGAGACCCAGTACTTC.

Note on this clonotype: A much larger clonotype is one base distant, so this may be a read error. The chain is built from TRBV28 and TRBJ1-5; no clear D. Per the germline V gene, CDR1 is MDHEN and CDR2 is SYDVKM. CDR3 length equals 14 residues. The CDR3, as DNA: TGTGTCAGCAGTTTACCGGATTTGTTTCAGCCCCAGCATTTT. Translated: CVSSLPDLFQPQHF.

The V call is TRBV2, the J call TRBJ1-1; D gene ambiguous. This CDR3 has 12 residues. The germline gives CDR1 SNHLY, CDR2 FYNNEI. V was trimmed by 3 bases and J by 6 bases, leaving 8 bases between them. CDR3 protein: CASSEIGAEAFF. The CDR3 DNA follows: TGTGCCAGCAGTGAGATCGGCGCTGAAGCTTTCTTT.

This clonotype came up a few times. In DNA, the CDR3 is TGTGCCAGCAGCGTAGAGGCTAGCGGGAGTTTTACAGATACGCAGTATTTT. It translates to CASSVEASGSFTDTQYF. The chain joins TRBV9 to TRBJ2-3; 10 bases are a match to TRBD2. The V gene end was trimmed by 0 bases and the J gene end by 3 bases; junction bases not matched to a gene: 7. This CDR3 contains 17 residues. In germline, CDR1 is SGDLS, CDR2 YYNGEE.

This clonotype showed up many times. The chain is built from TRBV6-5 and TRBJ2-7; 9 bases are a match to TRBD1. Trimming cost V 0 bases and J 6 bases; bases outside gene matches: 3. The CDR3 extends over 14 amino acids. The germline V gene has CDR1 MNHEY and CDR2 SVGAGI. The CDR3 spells CASSYSGQGGEQYF. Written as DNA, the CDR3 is TGTGCCAGCAGTTACTCGGGACAGGGTGGCGAGCAGTACTTC.

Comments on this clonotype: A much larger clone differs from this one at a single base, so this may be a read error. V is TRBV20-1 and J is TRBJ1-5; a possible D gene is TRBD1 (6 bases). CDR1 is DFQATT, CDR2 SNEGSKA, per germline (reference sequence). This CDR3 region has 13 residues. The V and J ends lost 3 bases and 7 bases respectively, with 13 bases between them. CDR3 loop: CSASLPRGQPQHF. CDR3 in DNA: TGCAGTGCTAGTCTTCCCAGGGGACAGCCCCAGCATTTT.

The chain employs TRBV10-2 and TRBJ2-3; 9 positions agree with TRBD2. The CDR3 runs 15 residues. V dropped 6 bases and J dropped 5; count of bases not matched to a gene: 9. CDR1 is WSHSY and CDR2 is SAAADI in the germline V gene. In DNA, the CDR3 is TGCGCCAGCAGGGTAGCGGGAGTGGGTGGAGATACGCAGTATTTT. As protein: CASRVAGVGGDTQYF.

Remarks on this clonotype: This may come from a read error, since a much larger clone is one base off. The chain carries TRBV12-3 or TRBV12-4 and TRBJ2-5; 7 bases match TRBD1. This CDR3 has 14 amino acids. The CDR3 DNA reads TGTGCCTGCAGTGCAGACAGGGTCCAAGAGACCCAGTACTTC. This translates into CACSADRVQETQYF.

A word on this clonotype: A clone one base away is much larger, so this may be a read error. CDR3 protein: CASSREAGLGYEQYF. The CDR3 bases are TGCGCCAGCAGCCGAGAGGCAGGGTTAGGGTACGAGCAGTACTTC. The gene calls are TRBV4-1 and TRBJ2-7; a possible D gene is TRBD1 (5 bases). The germline V gene has CDR1 MGHRA and CDR2 YSYEKL. V was trimmed by 4 bases and J by 4 bases, leaving 17 bases between them. The CDR3 has 15 amino acids.

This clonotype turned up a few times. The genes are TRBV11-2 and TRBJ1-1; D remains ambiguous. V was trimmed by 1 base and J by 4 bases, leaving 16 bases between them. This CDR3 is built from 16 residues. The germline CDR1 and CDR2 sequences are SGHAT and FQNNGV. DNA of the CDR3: TGTGCCAGCAGCTTAGTGTACGCGGGTTGGGGCACTGAAGCTTTCTTT. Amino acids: CASSLVYAGWGTEAFF.

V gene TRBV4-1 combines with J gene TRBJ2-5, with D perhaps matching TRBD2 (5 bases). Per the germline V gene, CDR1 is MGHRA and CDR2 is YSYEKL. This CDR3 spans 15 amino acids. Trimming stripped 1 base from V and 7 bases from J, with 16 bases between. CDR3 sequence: CASSQVLSGKGTQYF. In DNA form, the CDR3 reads TGCGCCAGCAGCCAAGTATTGAGCGGAAAGGGGACCCAGTACTTC.

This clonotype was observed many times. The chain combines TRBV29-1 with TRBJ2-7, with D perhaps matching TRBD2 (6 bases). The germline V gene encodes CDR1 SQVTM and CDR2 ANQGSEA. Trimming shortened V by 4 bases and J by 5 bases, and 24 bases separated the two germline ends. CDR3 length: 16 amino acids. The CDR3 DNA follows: TGCAGCGTTGGAGACGGGGGTACCAACTTCGTCGACGAGCAGTACTTC. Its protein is CSVGDGGTNFVDEQYF.

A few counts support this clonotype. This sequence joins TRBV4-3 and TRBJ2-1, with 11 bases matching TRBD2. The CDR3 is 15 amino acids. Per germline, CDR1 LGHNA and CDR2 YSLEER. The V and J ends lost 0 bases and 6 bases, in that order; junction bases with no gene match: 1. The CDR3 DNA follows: TGCGCCAGCAGCCAAGATAGCGGGAGGGGCAATGAGCAGTTCTTC. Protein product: CASSQDSGRGNEQFF.